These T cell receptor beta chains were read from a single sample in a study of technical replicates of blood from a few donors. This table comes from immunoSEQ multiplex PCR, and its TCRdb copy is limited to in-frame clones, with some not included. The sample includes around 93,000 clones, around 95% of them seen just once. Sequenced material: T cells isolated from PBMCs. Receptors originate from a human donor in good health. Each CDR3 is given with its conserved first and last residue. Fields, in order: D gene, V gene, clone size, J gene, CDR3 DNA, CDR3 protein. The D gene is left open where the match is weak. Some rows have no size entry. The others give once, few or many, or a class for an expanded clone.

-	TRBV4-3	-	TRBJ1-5	TGCGCCAGCAGCCAAGAAGTACAGAGCAATCAGCCCCAGCATTTT	CASSQEVQSNQPQHF
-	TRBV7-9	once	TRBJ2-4	TGTGCCAGCAGCTTGGTAGAGTCGCGCAACATTCAGTACTTC	CASSLVESRNIQYF
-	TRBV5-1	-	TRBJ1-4	TGCGCCAGCCGGGCGGAGGTCTCCGATCAAAAACTGTTTTTT	CASRAEVSDQKLFF
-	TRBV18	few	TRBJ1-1	TGTGCCAGCTCACCACGGAGGAACACTGAAGCTTTCTTT	CASSPRRNTEAFF
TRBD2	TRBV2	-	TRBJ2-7	TGTGCCAGCAGTTCCAGGGGACTAGAACGTCATCACTTGTACTTC	CASSSRGLERHHLYF
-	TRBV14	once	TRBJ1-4	TGTGCCAGCAGCCACCGACAGACAACTAATGAAAAACTGTTTTTT	CASSHRQTTNEKLFF
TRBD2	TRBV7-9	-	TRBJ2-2	TGTGCCAGCAGCTTTAGCACTAGCGGGACTACCGGGGAGCTGTTTTTT	CASSFSTSGTTGELFF
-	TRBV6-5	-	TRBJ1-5	TGTGCCAGCAGGAGGTACAGCAATCAGCCCCAGCATTTT	CASRRYSNQPQHF
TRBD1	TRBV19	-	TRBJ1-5	TGTGCCAGTAGTAGGGGGACAGGTAGGTATCAGCCCCAGCATTTT	CASSRGTGRYQPQHF
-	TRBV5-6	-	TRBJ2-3	TGTGCCAGCAGCTCGGCTAGCGATGCCACAGATACGCAGTATTTT	CASSSASDATDTQYF
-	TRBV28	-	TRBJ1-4	TGTGCCAGCAGTTTACCCGCGGGGCTGCATGAAAAACTGTTTTTT	CASSLPAGLHEKLFF
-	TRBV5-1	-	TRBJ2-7	TGCGCCAGCAGCTTGGCGGGATCCTTCTACGAGCAGTACTTC	CASSLAGSFYEQYF
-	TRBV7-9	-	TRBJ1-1	TGTGCCAGCAGCTTAGGGGGGCCGAACACTGAAGCTTTCTTT	CASSLGGPNTEAFF
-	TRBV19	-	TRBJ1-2	TGTGCCAGTAGTACTGGGACAATCAACTATGGCTACACCTTC	CASSTGTINYGYTF
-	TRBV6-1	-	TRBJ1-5	TGTGCCAGCAGTGAAGGGTGGGTCTCGGGAATCAATCAGCCCCAGCATTTT	CASSEGWVSGINQPQHF
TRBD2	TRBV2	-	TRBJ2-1	TGTGCCAGCAGTGCTGAGCAGCGGGAATACAATGAGCAGTTCTTC	CASSAEQREYNEQFF
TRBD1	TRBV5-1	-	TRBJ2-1	TGCGCCAGCAGCGGTAGACAGGGTAGTCCCTACAATGAGCAGTTCTTC	CASSGRQGSPYNEQFF
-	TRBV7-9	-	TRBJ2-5	TGTGCCAGCAGACTAAACATGAGGGAGGAGACCCAGTACTTC	CASRLNMREETQYF
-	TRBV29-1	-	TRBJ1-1	TGCAGCGTAGACGACACTTTTAACACTGAAGCTTTCTTT	CSVDDTFNTEAFF
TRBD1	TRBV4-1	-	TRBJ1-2	TGCGCCAGCAGCCACCAGGGGGATGGCTACACCTTC	CASSHQGDGYTF
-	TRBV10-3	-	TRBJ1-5	TGTGCCATCAGAGACTATAGCAATCAGCCCCAGCATTTT	CAIRDYSNQPQHF
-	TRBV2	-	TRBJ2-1	TGTGCCAGTGCGGGCAGCTCCTACAATGAGCAGTTCTTC	CASAGSSYNEQFF
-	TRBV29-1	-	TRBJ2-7	TGCAGCGTTGGGAGGTCCTCCTACGAGCAGTACTTC	CSVGRSSYEQYF
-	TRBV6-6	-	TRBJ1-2	TGTGCCAGCAGGAACGACTGGGTGGAGGTCTATGGCTACACCTTC	CASRNDWVEVYGYTF
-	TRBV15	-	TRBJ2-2	TGTGCCACCAGCAGAGACCAGCGAACCGGGGAGCTGTTTTTT	CATSRDQRTGELFF
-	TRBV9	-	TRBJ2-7	TGTGCCAGCGGCGCAGGGGTTGACGAGCAGTACTTC	CASGAGVDEQYF
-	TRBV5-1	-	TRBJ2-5	TGCGCCAGCAGCGCTGAGAAAGAGACCCAGTACTTC	CASSAEKETQYF
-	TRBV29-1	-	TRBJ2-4	TGCAGCGTCCAAGGGAGGTTAAGCAAAAACATTCAGTACTTC	CSVQGRLSKNIQYF
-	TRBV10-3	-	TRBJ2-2	TGTGCCATCAGTGAAACAGCGAACACCGGGGAGCTGTTTTTT	CAISETANTGELFF
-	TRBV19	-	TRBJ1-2	TGTGCCAGTAGTCCAATGACAGGAACTAACTATGGCTACACCTTC	CASSPMTGTNYGYTF
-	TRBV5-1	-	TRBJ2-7	TGCGCCAGCAGCTTGGATACCTACGAGCAGTACTTC	CASSLDTYEQYF
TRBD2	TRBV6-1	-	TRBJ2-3	TGTGCCAGCAGTACGACTAGCGGGAGAACAGATACGCAGTATTTT	CASSTTSGRTDTQYF
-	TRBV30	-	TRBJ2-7	TGTGCCTGGGGGGGAGGACAATTGTTCGACGAGCAGTACTTC	CAWGGGQLFDEQYF
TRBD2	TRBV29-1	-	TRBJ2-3	TGCAGCGTTGACGGAGTGCTAGCGGGAGAGGCAGATACGCAGTATTTT	CSVDGVLAGEADTQYF
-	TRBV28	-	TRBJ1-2	TGTGCCAGCAGGAGTGTGCCATACTATGGCTACACCTTC	CASRSVPYYGYTF
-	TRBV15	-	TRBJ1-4	TGTGCCACCAGCAGAGTATACAGGGAAAAACTGTTTTTT	CATSRVYREKLFF
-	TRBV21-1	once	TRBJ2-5	TGTGCCAGCAGTAGAGCGACAGGGAGCTGTCAAGAGACCCAGTACTTC	CASSRATGSCQETQYF
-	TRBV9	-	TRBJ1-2	TGTGCCAGCAGCGTAAATAGCTACACCTTC	CASSVNSYTF
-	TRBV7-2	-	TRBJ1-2	TGTGCCAGCAGCTTAATCAGGGGAGGGGGCTACACCTTC	CASSLIRGGGYTF
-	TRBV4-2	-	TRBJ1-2	TGTGCCAGCAGCCAAGCTGTCGGACAGATGGTTAACTATGGCTACACCTTC	CASSQAVGQMVNYGYTF
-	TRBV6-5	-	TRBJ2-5	TGTGCCAGCAGTTACTCCCTAGCGACTCAAGAGACCCAGTACTTC	CASSYSLATQETQYF
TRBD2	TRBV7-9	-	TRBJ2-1	TGTGCCATCCTTTTAGCGGGAGTGGGGAATGAGCAGTTCTTC	CAILLAGVGNEQFF
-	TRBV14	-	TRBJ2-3	TGTGCCAGCAGCCAAGTCTGGGGACACACAGATACGCAGTATTTT	CASSQVWGHTDTQYF
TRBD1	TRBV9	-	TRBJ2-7	TGTGCCAGCAGCGTACCAATTTCAGGGGGCCCCAACGAGCAGTACTTC	CASSVPISGGPNEQYF
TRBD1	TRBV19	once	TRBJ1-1	TGTGCCAGTAGTTCCGGGACAGGGGATGAAGCTTTCTTT	CASSSGTGDEAFF
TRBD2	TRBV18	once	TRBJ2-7	TGTGCCAGCTCGCCCACTAGCGGCTACGAGCAGTACTTC	CASSPTSGYEQYF
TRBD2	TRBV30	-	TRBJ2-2	TGTGCCTGGAGAGGGGGACTAGCGGGTAACACCGGGGAGCTGTTTTTT	CAWRGGLAGNTGELFF
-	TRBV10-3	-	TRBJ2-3	TGTGCCATCATGGAGTTCGCGGAGGGAGATACGCAGTATTTT	CAIMEFAEGDTQYF
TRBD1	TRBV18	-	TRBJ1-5	TGTGCCAGCTCACCTACAGGGGTCAATCAGCCCCAGCATTTT	CASSPTGVNQPQHF
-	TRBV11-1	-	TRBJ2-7	TGTGCCAGCAGCTCCTCCGGGGTTTACGAGCAGTACTTC	CASSSSGVYEQYF
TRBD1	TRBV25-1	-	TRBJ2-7	TGTGCCAGCAGTGGGAGGGGACAGGGTAATAACTACGAGCAGTACTTC	CASSGRGQGNNYEQYF
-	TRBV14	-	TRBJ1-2	TGTGCCAGCAGCCAAGCAGGGGTAGGCTATGGCTACACCTTC	CASSQAGVGYGYTF
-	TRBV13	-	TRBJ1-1	TGTGCCAGCAGCCCATCATGGCTAACGGGTGAAGCTTTCTTT	CASSPSWLTGEAFF
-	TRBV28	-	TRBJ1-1	TGTGCCAGCAGTTCCTTCTCCCGGGACACTGAAGCTTTCTTT	CASSSFSRDTEAFF
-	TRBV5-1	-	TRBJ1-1	TGCGCCAGCAGCACCTCACTGTTAACGGGGACAAAAGGGATTCACACTGAAGCTTTCTTT	CASSTSLLTGTKGIHTEAFF
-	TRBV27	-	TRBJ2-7	TGTGCCAGCAGTTTAGCGGGGGGACAGGGCCCGGGGTTCTTC	CASSLAGGQGPGFF
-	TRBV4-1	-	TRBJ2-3	TGCGCCAGCAGCCAAGTCATTGGCGGCTTAAGCACAGATACGCAGTATTTT	CASSQVIGGLSTDTQYF